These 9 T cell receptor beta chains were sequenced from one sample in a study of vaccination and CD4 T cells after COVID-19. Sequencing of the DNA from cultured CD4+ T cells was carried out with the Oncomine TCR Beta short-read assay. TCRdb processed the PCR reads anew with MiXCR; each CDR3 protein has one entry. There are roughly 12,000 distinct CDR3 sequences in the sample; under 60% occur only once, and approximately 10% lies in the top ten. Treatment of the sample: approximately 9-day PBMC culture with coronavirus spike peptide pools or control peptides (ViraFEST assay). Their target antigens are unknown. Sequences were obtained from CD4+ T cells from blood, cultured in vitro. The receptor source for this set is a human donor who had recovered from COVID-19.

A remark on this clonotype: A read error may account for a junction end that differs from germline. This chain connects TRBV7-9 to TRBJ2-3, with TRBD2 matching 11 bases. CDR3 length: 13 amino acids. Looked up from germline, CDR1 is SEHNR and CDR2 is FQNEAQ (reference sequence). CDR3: CASSLAEGLADVF. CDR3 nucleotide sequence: TGTGCCAGCAGCTTAGCCGAGGGACTAGCGGACGTCTTT.

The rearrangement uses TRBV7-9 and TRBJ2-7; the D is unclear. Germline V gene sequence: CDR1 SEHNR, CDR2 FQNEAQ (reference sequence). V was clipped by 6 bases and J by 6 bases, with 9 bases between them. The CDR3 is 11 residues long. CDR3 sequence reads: CASSRSSEQYF. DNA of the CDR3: TGTGCCAGCAGTCGCTCTAGCGAGCAGTACTTC.

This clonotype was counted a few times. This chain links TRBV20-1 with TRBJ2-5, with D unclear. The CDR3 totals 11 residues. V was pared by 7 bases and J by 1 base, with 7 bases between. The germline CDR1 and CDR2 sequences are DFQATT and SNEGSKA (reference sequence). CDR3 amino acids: CSVIGQETQYF. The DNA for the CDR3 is TGCAGTGTCATCGGCCAAGAGACCCAGTACTTC.

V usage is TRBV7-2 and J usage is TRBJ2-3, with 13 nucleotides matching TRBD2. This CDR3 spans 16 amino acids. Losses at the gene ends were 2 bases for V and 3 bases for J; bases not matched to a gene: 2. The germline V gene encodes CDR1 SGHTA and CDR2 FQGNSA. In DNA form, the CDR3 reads TGTGCCAGCAGCTTAAGGACTAGCGGGAGAACAGATACGCAGTATTTT. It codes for CASSLRTSGRTDTQYF.

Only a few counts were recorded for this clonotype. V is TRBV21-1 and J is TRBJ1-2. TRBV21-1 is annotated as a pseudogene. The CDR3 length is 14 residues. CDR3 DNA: TGTGCCAGCAGCAAAGTGGACCGATTCTATGGCTACACCTTC. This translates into CASSKVDRFYGYTF.

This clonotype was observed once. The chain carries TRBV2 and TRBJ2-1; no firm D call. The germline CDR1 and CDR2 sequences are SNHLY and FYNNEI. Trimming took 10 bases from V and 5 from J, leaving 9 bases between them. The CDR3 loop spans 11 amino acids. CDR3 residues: CATSLDNEQFF. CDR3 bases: TGTGCCACCTCTCTTGACAATGAGCAGTTCTTC.

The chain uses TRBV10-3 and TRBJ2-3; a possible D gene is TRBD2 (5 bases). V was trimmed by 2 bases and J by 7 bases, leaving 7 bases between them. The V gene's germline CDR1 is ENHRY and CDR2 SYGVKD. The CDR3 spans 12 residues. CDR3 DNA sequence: TGTGCCATCAGTGAGGAGGGCTATACGCAGTATTTT. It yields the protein CAISEEGYTQYF.

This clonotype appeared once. The CDR3 DNA follows: TGTGCCAGTTCTAGGCGGACAGGGGACTACGAGCAGTACTTC. Amino acid sequence: CASSRRTGDYEQYF. This chain uses TRBV2 with TRBJ2-7, with TRBD1 matching over 9 bases. V dropped 9 bases and J dropped 3; count of bases not matched to a gene: 9. The CDR3 sequence is 14 residues long. CDR1 is SNHLY and CDR2 is FYNNEI in the germline V gene.

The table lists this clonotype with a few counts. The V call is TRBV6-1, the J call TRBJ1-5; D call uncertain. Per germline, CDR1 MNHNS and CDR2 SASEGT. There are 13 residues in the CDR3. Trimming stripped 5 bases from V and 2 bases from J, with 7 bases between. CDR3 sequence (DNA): TGTGCCAGCAGTCCCCAGGGCAATCAGCCCCAGCATTTT. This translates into CASSPQGNQPQHF.